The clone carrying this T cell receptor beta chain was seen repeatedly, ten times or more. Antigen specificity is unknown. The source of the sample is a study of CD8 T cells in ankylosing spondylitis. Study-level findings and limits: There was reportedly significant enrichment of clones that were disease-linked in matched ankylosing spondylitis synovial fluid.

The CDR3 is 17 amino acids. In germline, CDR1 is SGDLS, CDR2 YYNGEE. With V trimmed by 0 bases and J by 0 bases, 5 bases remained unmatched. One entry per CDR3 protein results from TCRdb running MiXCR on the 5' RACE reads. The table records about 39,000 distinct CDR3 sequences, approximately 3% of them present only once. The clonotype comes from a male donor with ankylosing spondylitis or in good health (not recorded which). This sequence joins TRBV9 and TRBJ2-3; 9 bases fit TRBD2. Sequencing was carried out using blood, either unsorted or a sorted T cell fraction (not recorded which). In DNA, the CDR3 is TGTGCCAGCAGCGTAGATGGGCTAGCGGGGAGCACAGATACGCAGTATTTT. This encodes CASSVDGLAGSTDTQYF.